The clone carrying this T cell receptor beta chain came up many times. This entry comes from a study of molecular identifiers for immune sequencing clone quantification. TCRdb fed the PCR reads into MiXCR, producing one record per CDR3 protein. The sample has approximately 590,000 distinct CDR3 sequences, around 25% seen once. The CDR3 sequence is 13 residues long. Trimming took 4 bases from V and 6 from J, leaving 10 bases between them. The germline CDR1 and CDR2 sequences are LGHNA and YNFKEQ. The sample taken for sequencing was naive CD8+ T cells from blood, with Jurkat cell RNA spiked in. Described subset: FACS-sorted CD8+CD4-CCR7+CD45RA+ naive T cells. The sequence derives from a human donor in good health. Some libraries in this study had Jurkat cell RNA spiked in. The rearrangement joins TRBV4-2 to TRBJ1-5; D uncertain. The CDR3 sequence is CASSRSLGQPQHF. The CDR3 DNA sequence: TGTGCCAGCAGCCGTTCTCTGGGTCAGCCCCAGCATTTT.